Presented here are 25 T cell receptor beta chains from one specimen sequenced in a study of shared clonotypes between healthy human individuals (dated by TCRdb to the early 2020s). Library prep was done by the immunoSEQ multiplex PCR assay. This is the immuneACCESS table as TCRdb keeps it, with only in-frame sequences that have V and J called. A part of the clones is gone; compared with another copy, unresolved V genes explain less than half, and the rest is unexplained. This sample gives millions of clones in total; roughly 94% of them show up just once. The ten largest clones add up to around 1.1% of the sample. CD8 naive samples were obtained by positive selection for CCR7 among CD45RO-negative cells, yielding a CD45RA+CCR7+ population from which TemRA cells were excluded. The sample taken for sequencing was naive CD8+ T cells sorted from blood. This specimen's cell subset or site label, interpreted: CD45RA+CCR7+. Receptors originate from a man between 18 and 35 years old in good health.

The rearrangement joins TRBV15 to TRBJ1-1; D ambiguous. The CDR3 loop spans 11 amino acids. V lost 8 bases and J 1 base, leaving 5 bases between the germline ends. CDR1 is LNHNV, CDR2 YYDKDF, per germline (reference sequence). CDR3: CATYENTEAFF. In DNA form, the CDR3 reads TGTGCCACCTACGAGAACACTGAAGCTTTCTTT.

The rearrangement joins TRBV28 to TRBJ2-1, with D perhaps matching TRBD1 (5 bases). Trimming pared 3 bases from V and 5 bases from J, leaving 8 bases between. Germline lookup yields CDR1 MDHEN and CDR2 SYDVKM. CDR3 length: 13 residues. DNA for the CDR3: TGTGCCAGCAGTTTCGCAGGGAACAATGAGCAGTTCTTC. Protein product: CASSFAGNNEQFF.

V and J are TRBV2 and TRBJ2-7; 9 bases agree with TRBD1. Losses at the gene ends were 3 bases for V and 7 bases for J; bases not matched to a gene: 13. There are 16 residues in the CDR3. Germline CDR1 SNHLY, CDR2 FYNNEI. CDR3 sequence (DNA): TGTGCCAGCAGTGAGGGGACAGGGCCCCAATGGGGGGAGCAGTACTTC. Its protein is CASSEGTGPQWGEQYF.

This clone appeared once. J is TRBJ2-5 and V is TRBV4-1; TRBD1 is a possible D gene (6 bases). Germline assignment: CDR1 MGHRA and CDR2 YSYEKL. The CDR3 extends over 14 amino acids. V gave up 2 bases and J gave up 4 bases, with 11 bases separating them. CDR3 residues: CASSQLHRAETQYF. CDR3 coding DNA: TGCGCCAGCAGCCAACTTCACAGGGCAGAGACCCAGTACTTC.

This chain connects TRBV27 to TRBJ2-7, with TRBD1 identical over 8 bases. The CDR3 runs 16 residues. V was pared by 5 bases and J by 2 bases, with 11 bases of the junction left unmatched. Looked up from germline, CDR1 is MNHEY and CDR2 is SMNVEV (reference sequence). CDR3 residues: CASSPSTGGKTYEQYF. As DNA, the CDR3 is TGTGCCAGCAGTCCCTCTACAGGGGGGAAAACCTACGAGCAGTACTTC.

This chain links TRBV7-9 with TRBJ2-7; TRBD2 is a possible D gene (7 bases). Germline CDR1 is SEHNR and CDR2 is FQNEAQ (reference sequence). With 5 bases removed from V and 4 bases from J, the gap between germline ends came to 24 bases. This CDR3 contains 17 residues. CDR3 DNA sequence: TGTGCCAGCAGCCGAGACATCCGGGGGGCCTTTCTTTACGAGCAGTACTTC. Its translation is CASSRDIRGAFLYEQYF.

The chain joins TRBV9 to TRBJ2-3; perhaps TRBD2 as D (6 bases). The germline V and J ends were trimmed by 4 bases and 1 base, with 10 bases remaining between them. Germline values: CDR1 SGDLS, CDR2 YYNGEE. The CDR3 runs 14 residues. CDR3: CASSTTRRTDTQYF. The CDR3 bases are TGTGCCAGCAGCACGACTAGACGCACAGATACGCAGTATTTT.

This sequence joins TRBV4-3 and TRBJ2-3; D is uncertain. The germline V and J ends were trimmed by 3 bases and 6 bases, with 13 bases remaining between them. Germline V CDR1 and CDR2: LGHNA, YSLEER. This CDR3 contains 14 residues. The CDR3 sequence: CASSQGEAIDTQYF. CDR3 in DNA: TGCGCCAGCAGCCAGGGCGAAGCAATTGATACGCAGTATTTT.

The genes are TRBV27 and TRBJ2-1; 7 bases are a match to TRBD2. This CDR3 has 17 residues. Germline values: CDR1 MNHEY, CDR2 SMNVEV (reference sequence). Trimming took 4 bases from V and 3 from J; bases not matched to a gene: 12. CDR3 bases: TGTGCCAGCAGTTCGGGGGGTCCGCGGATGGACTACAATGAGCAGTTCTTC. Protein product: CASSSGGPRMDYNEQFF.

The genes are TRBV15 and TRBJ2-1; D unresolved. The CDR3 has 13 residues. V was trimmed by 0 bases and J by 12 bases, leaving 12 bases between them. Germline-derived CDR1 and CDR2 are LNHNV and YYDKDF (reference sequence). CDR3: CATSRDLSESQFF. For the CDR3, the DNA is TGTGCCACCAGCAGAGATCTGAGTGAGTCGCAGTTCTTC.

This clone was counted only a few times. The chain carries TRBV29-1 and TRBJ1-2, with no clear D. CDR1 and CDR2 (germline): SQVTM, ANQGSEA. The CDR3 totals 13 residues. The V and J ends lost 0 bases and 2 bases respectively, with 7 bases between them. The CDR3 region has the DNA TGCAGCGTTGAAGAGAGGGCCAACTATGGCTACACCTTC. Its protein product is CSVEERANYGYTF.

The CDR3 DNA reads as TGCGCCAGCAGCCAAGTCCTAGCGGGTAACACCTACGAGCAGTACTTC. Translating it yields CASSQVLAGNTYEQYF. This chain joins TRBV4-1 and TRBJ2-7; 8 bases are shared with TRBD2. The trim removed 1 base at V and 2 bases at J, leaving 7 bases unmatched. The CDR3 contains 16 residues. The V gene's germline CDR1 is MGHRA and CDR2 YSYEKL.

V is TRBV4-1 and J is TRBJ2-5, with a tentative D call TRBD2 (5 bases). Germline V gene lookup returns CDR1 MGHRA and CDR2 YSYEKL. The CDR3 totals 15 residues. Trimming pared 0 bases from V and 1 base from J, leaving 9 bases between. CDR3 nucleotide sequence: TGCGCCAGCAGCCAAGAAGGACTGATCCAAGAGACCCAGTACTTC. This gives the protein CASSQEGLIQETQYF.

The chain couples TRBV15 to TRBJ2-3; no definite D call. Looked up from germline, CDR1 is LNHNV and CDR2 is YYDKDF (reference sequence). The ends were cut back, 3 bases at V and 3 bases at J, with 4 bases in the middle. The CDR3 has 12 residues. The CDR3 loop reads CATSSFTDTQYF. The CDR3 DNA is TGTGCCACCAGCAGCTTTACAGATACGCAGTATTTT.

The genes are TRBV19 and TRBJ1-3, with a possible D match to TRBD1 (5 bases). Trimming cost V 0 bases and J 2 bases, with 14 bases left between them. Germline V lookup: CDR1 LNHDA, CDR2 SQIVND (reference sequence). This CDR3 comprises 17 residues. The CDR3 DNA follows: TGTGCCAGTAGTATAGAAGGCTGGGGCAGCCCTGGAAACACCATATATTTT. It is translated as CASSIEGWGSPGNTIYF.

The rearrangement links TRBV5-1 to TRBJ2-3, with a tentative D call TRBD2 (5 bases). Germline lookup yields CDR1 SGHRS and CDR2 YFSETQ. V gave up 4 bases and J gave up 1 base, with 13 bases separating them. CDR3 length: 15 residues. The CDR3 region is CASSLLGRGTDTQYF. The CDR3 DNA reads as TGCGCCAGCAGCCTTTTGGGGAGAGGCACAGATACGCAGTATTTT. Filled out from reference TRBV5-1 and TRBJ2-3, the complete variable domain reads KAGVTQTPRYLIKTRGQQVTLSCSPISGHRSVSWYQQTPGQGLQFLFEYFSETQRNKGNFPGRFSGRQFSNSRSEMNVSTLELGDSALYLCASSLLGRGTDTQYFGPGTRLTVL.

V is TRBV6-5 and J is TRBJ1-2, with D perhaps matching TRBD1 (5 bases). Germline lookup yields CDR1 MNHEY and CDR2 SVGAGI. Trimming took off 0 bases at V and 4 bases at J, with 15 bases between the two ends. The CDR3 covers 16 residues. Here the CDR3 reads CASSYSGQGATYGYTF. CDR3 sequence (DNA): TGTGCCAGCAGTTACTCGGGGCAGGGAGCCACCTATGGCTACACCTTC.

The chain couples TRBV7-9 to TRBJ2-3; 8 bases are shared with TRBD2. The V gene end was trimmed by 4 bases and the J gene end by 3 bases; junction bases not matched to a gene: 6. The CDR3 spans 15 residues. Germline CDR1 reads SEHNR; CDR2 reads FQNEAQ (reference sequence). CDR3 region: CASSSTSDRTDTQYF. The CDR3 bases are TGTGCCAGCAGCTCGACTAGCGATAGGACAGATACGCAGTATTTT.

A word on this clone: At one end, the junction sequence differs from germline, possibly due to a read error. The V call is TRBV20-1, the J call TRBJ2-1; no clear D. The CDR3 is made up of 10 amino acids. Germline CDR1 and CDR2: DFQATT and SNEGSKA (reference sequence). CDR3 nucleotide sequence: TGCAGTGCTAGAGATGTCGAAATCCTCTTC. Translated: CSARDVEILF.

In regard to this clone: Other DNA variants within this sample encode the same CDR3. This chain links TRBV30 with TRBJ1-1; the D is unclear. The CDR3 covers 11 residues. Trimming cost V 0 bases and J 5 bases, with 4 bases left between them. Germline-derived CDR1 and CDR2 are GTSNPN and SVGIG (reference sequence). The CDR3 DNA sequence: TGTGCCTGGAGTGTTGGGACTGAAGCTTTCTTT. Amino acids: CAWSVGTEAFF.

The chain carries TRBV28 and TRBJ1-1, with TRBD1 as a possible D gene (6 bases). In germline, CDR1 is MDHEN, CDR2 SYDVKM. This CDR3 spans 16 amino acids. Trimming pared 5 bases from V and 1 base from J, leaving 17 bases between. The CDR3 region is CASSRGGHSWNTEAFF. For the CDR3, the DNA is TGTGCCAGCAGTCGCGGGGGCCACTCCTGGAACACTGAAGCTTTCTTT. Full variable domain (remainder filled in from reference TRBV28 and TRBJ1-1): DVKVTQSSRYLVKRTGEKVFLECVQDMDHENMFWYRQDPGLGLRLIYFSYDVKMKEKGDIPEGYSVSREKKERFSLILESASTNQTSMYLCASSRGGHSWNTEAFFGQGTRLTVV.

V and J are TRBV2 and TRBJ1-1; 7 bases agree with TRBD1. Germline-derived CDR1 and CDR2 are SNHLY and FYNNEI. Trimming took 6 bases from V and 4 from J; bases not matched to a gene: 14. The CDR3 length is 16 residues. In DNA, the CDR3 is TGTGCCAGCAGGGGACAGCTCCAAGGGTGGGGCACTGAAGCTTTCTTT. It translates to CASRGQLQGWGTEAFF.

This clone was recorded once. This chain joins TRBV28 and TRBJ2-2; 9 bases are shared with TRBD1. Germline CDR1 and CDR2: MDHEN and SYDVKM. The CDR3 totals 14 residues. With 4 bases clipped from V and 4 bases from J, the junction kept 1 base outside the gene matches. In DNA form, the CDR3 reads TGTGCCAGCAGTTCGGGACAGGGCACCGGGGAGCTGTTTTTT. Protein: CASSSGQGTGELFF.

With respect to this clone: Different DNA sequences within this sample yield the same CDR3. The chain employs TRBV7-9 and TRBJ2-1; 9 nucleotides match TRBD1. The germline gives CDR1 SEHNR, CDR2 FQNEAQ (reference sequence). V shed 4 bases, J shed 6 bases, and the junction held 1 base outside the gene matches. This CDR3 comprises 13 residues. The CDR3 region has the DNA TGTGCCAGCAGCTGGGGACAGGGCAATGAGCAGTTCTTC. It specifies CASSWGQGNEQFF.

The chain uses TRBV7-9 and TRBJ1-2; 11 nucleotides line up with TRBD1. CDR3 length: 16 residues. Germline-derived CDR1 and CDR2 are SEHNR and FQNEAQ (reference sequence). Germline trimming cut 5 bases from V and 6 bases from J; bases unmatched to any gene: 11. CDR3 sequence reads: CASSRTGTGGSDGYTF. The CDR3 DNA reads TGTGCCAGCAGCAGAACAGGGACAGGGGGAAGTGATGGCTACACCTTC.